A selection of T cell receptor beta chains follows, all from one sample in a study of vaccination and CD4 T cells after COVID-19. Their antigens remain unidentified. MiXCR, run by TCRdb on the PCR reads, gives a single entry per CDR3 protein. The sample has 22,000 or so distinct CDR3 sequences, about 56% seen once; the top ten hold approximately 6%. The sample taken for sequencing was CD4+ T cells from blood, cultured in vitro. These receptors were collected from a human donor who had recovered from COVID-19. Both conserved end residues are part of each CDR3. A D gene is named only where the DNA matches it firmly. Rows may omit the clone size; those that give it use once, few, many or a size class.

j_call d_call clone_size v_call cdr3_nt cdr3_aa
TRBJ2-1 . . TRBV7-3 TGTGCCAGCAGCTTGGCGGGATCGGTGGGCTCCTACAATGAGCAGTTCTTC CASSLAGSVGSYNEQFF
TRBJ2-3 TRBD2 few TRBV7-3 TGTGCCAGCAGCTTAACCGGGACTAGCGGGAGTCTTAGCACAGATACGCAGTATTTT CASSLTGTSGSLSTDTQYF
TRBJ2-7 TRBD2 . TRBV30 TGTGCCTGGAGTCCCCGGCTAGCGGGAGTCTACGAGCAGTACTTC CAWSPRLAGVYEQYF
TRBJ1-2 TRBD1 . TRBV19 TGTGCCAGTAGTATAGGACAGGGACTCGATGGCTACACCTTC CASSIGQGLDGYTF
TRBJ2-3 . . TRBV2 TGTGCCAGCAGTGAAGCACGGAGTAGCACAGATACGCAGTATTTT CASSEARSSTDTQYF
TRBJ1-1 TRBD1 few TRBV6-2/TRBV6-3 TGTGCCAGCAGTCCTACGACAGGGACTGAAGCTTTCTTT CASSPTTGTEAFF
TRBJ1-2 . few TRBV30 TGTGCCTTACGGGACACCGGCTATGGCTACACCTTC CALRDTGYGYTF
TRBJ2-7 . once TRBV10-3 TGTGCCATCAGTGAGTCGGGTAACTACGAGCAGTACTTC CAISESGNYEQYF
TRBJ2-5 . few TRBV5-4 TGTGCCAGCAGCCCGGGGCCAACGGGGACCCCGCAAGAGACCCAGTACTTC CASSPGPTGTPQETQYF
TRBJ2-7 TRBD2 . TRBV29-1 TGCAGCGTTGCCCACCAACCTTTTAGCGGGAGAGGGTACGAGCAGTACTTC CSVAHQPFSGRGYEQYF
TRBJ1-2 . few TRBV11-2 TGTGCCAGCAGCTTGCACAGGGCCTTCTATGGCTACACCTTC CASSLHRAFYGYTF
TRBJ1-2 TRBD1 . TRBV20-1 TGCAGTGCTAGAGATCAGGGGGCTGACGGCTACACCTTC CSARDQGADGYTF
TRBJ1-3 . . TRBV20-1 TGCAGTGCTAGGAAGGGGGACTCTGGAAACACCATATATTTT CSARKGDSGNTIYF
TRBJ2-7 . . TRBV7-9 TGTGCCAGCAGCTCCTCCGGGGCCTACGAGCAGTACTTC CASSSSGAYEQYF
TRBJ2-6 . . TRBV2 TGTGCCAGCAGTCTACAGGGTGGAACTGGGGCCAACGTCCTGACTTTC CASSLQGGTGANVLTF
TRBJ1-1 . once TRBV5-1 TGCGCCAGCAGCCCGTTCGGGTTGGGCACTGAAGCTTTCTTT CASSPFGLGTEAFF
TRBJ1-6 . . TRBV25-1 TGTGCCAGCAGTGAATGGCGTGGCGGCCCGAGCTCCTATAATTCACCCCTCCACTTT CASSEWRGGPSSYNSPLHF
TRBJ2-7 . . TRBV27 TGTGCCAGCAGTGGAGCCCGAACAGAGCAGTACTTC CASSGARTEQYF
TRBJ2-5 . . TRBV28 TGTGCCAGCAGGAGGGGGGTAGGGACCCAGTACTTC CASRRGVGTQYF
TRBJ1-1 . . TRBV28 TGTGCCAGCAGGGGGTATCGCGGCACTGAAGCTTTCTTT CASRGYRGTEAFF
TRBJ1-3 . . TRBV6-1 TGTGCCAGCACCAGCTCTGGAAACACCATATATTTT CASTSSGNTIYF
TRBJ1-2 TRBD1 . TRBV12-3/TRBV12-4 TGTGCCAGCAACCCTTCGGGACAGTCTTATGGCTACACCTTC CASNPSGQSYGYTF
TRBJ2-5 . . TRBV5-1 TGTGCCAGCAGCTTGGGGTCCGACTCACAAGAGACCCAGTACTTC CASSLGSDSQETQYF
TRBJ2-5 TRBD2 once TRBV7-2 TGTGCCAGCAGCTTTGGTTCTGGCCTAGCGGGAGTGGAGACCCAGTACTTC CASSFGSGLAGVETQYF
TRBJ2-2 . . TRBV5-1 TGCGCCAGCAGCTTAGAGGGGGCCGGGGAGCTGTTTTTT CASSLEGAGELFF
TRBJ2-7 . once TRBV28 TGTGCCAGCAGTTCAGCACAGACCTACGAGCAGTACTTC CASSSAQTYEQYF
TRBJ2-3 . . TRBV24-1 TGTGCCACCAGGGATGGAGCGGATAACACAGATACGCAGTATTTT CATRDGADNTDTQYF
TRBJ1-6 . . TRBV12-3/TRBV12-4 TGTGCCAGCAGCCCAGGCAATTCACCCCTCCACTTT CASSPGNSPLHF
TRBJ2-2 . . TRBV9 TGTGCCAGCAGCCCGCGGACTGTGGGAGTCGGGGAGCTGTTTTTT CASSPRTVGVGELFF
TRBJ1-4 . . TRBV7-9 TGTGCCAGCAGCTTAGACAGAAAACTGTTTTTT CASSLDRKLFF
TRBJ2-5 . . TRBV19 TGTGCCAGTAGTATGGAGGTTAGGGAGACCCAGTACTTC CASSMEVRETQYF
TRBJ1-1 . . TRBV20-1 TGCAGTGCTCCCGAGAACACTGAAGCTTTCTTT CSAPENTEAFF
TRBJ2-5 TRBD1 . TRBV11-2 TGTGCCAGCAGCCTGATGGGGACAGGGAGGCAAGAGACCCAGTACTTC CASSLMGTGRQETQYF
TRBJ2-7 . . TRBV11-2 TGTGCCAGCAGCTTACGGGGGAGGGACAGCTTCTACGAGCAGTACTTC CASSLRGRDSFYEQYF
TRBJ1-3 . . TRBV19 TGTGCCAGTAGTATGACAGGCCCAGGAAACACCATATATTTT CASSMTGPGNTIYF
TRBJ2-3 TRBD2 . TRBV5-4 TGTGCCAGCAGCAAGGGACTAGCGGGATCCCTCACAGATACGCAGTATTTT CASSKGLAGSLTDTQYF
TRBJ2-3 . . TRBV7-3 TGTGCCAGCAGCCCGTTAGGCGGCACTAGCACAGATACGCAGTATTTT CASSPLGGTSTDTQYF
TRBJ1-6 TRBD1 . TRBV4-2 TGTGCCAGCAGCCAAGAAGCAGGACAGGGGGTTTCACCCCTCCACTTT CASSQEAGQGVSPLHF
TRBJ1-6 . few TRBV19 TGTGCCAGTAGACAGACTGGAGGAAATTCACCCCTCCACTTT CASRQTGGNSPLHF
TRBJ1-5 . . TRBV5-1 TGCGCCAGCAGCTTGGCCGGGGTAGGGCAGCCCCAGCATTTT CASSLAGVGQPQHF
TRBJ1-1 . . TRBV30 TGTGCCTGGATTCGGGGGGCGAACACTGAAGCTTTCTTT CAWIRGANTEAFF
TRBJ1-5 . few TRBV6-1 TGTGCCAGCAGTGAAGCTAAACCGCCCCAGCATTTT CASSEAKPPQHF
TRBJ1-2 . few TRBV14 TGTGCCAGCAGCCAAGAAGTACGTCCGCGGGATGGCTATGGCTACACCTTC CASSQEVRPRDGYGYTF
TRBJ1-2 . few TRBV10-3 TGTGCCATCAGTGGCGGCGAGAGGCTCCGGAGATATGGCTACACCTTC CAISGGERLRRYGYTF